One TCR beta chain is described in this entry. The record originates from a study of blood T cell repertoires in COVID-19. Study in general: The study drew acute and convalescent COVID-19 samples from the United States, Italy and Spain. In each case, the material was cDNA or gDNA derived from T cells, B-cell-depleted T cells, or PBMCs.

In the source study's methods: Reference gene primer amplification in the assay estimated nucleated cell counts. The table came from immunoSEQ multiplex PCR; TCRdb's copy has only in-frame clones and leaves some out. D and trimming were read from the DNA, whereas the V and J calls and clone size are those reported in that table. Counted here are around 200,000 clones, about 80% occurring once; the ten biggest clones make up 4.4%. This CDR3 is 17 amino acids long. The origin of this receptor is a man in his forties or fifties with active or convalescent COVID-19. The sample consisted of peripheral blood. The chain is built from TRBV12-2 and TRBJ2-4; TRBD1 is taken as the D call from the table, unchecked against the DNA. TRBV12-2 is reported as a pseudogene. In nucleotides, the CDR3 is TGTGCAAGTCGCTTTAAGGGGGCGAGGCCTCCTAAAAACATTCAGTACTTC. Its translation is CASRFKGARPPKNIQYF.